The 18 T cell receptor beta chains reported below all come from one sample, sequenced in a study of blood T cell repertoires in COVID-19 (TCRdb year 2020). Libraries were made using the immunoSEQ multiplex PCR assay. Here the immuneACCESS table is served through TCRdb, limited to in-frame sequences with V and J called. Missing clones are a known gap in these copies; in checked studies unresolved V genes cover under half, and the rest lacks a known reason. This sample has approximately 100,000 clones in its table, and around 90% of those were observed once. The leading ten clones occupy around 6.9% of the sample. The sample was peripheral blood. These TCRs come from a woman aged 55-75 years with acute or convalescent COVID-19.

This sequence joins TRBV20-1 and TRBJ2-1, with 10 bases identical to TRBD1. The CDR3 has 16 residues. Germline V gene lookup returns CDR1 DFQATT and CDR2 SNEGSKA (reference sequence). V dropped 3 bases and J dropped 8; count of bases not matched to a gene: 13. The CDR3 DNA is TGCAGTGCTAGTTACTTCGACAGGGGGCAGCGGTATGAGCAGTTCTTC. Residues: CSASYFDRGQRYEQFF.

The chain joins TRBV5-1 to TRBJ2-1, with 10 bases that match TRBD2. The V and J ends lost 6 bases and 2 bases, in that order; junction bases with no gene match: 8. Germline V gene sequence: CDR1 SGHRS, CDR2 YFSETQ. This CDR3 comprises 16 residues. The CDR3 DNA follows: TGCGCCAGCACCCCAGCGGGAGGGGATCCCTACAATGAGCAGTTCTTC. Residues: CASTPAGGDPYNEQFF.

V and J are TRBV6-5 and TRBJ1-1; D is unclear. Germline V gene data show CDR1 as MNHEY and CDR2 as SVGAGI. The CDR3 totals 11 residues. The V end was cut by 5 bases, the J end by 5 bases, with 6 bases between. CDR3 in DNA: TGTGCCAGCAGTATTCAAACTGAAGCTTTCTTT. Residues: CASSIQTEAFF.

A single count supports this clone. The chain joins TRBV7-8 to TRBJ2-5; 7 positions agree with TRBD2. This CDR3 has 14 residues. The ends lost 1 base at V and 2 bases at J; junction bases unmatched: 1. Germline V gene lookup returns CDR1 SGHVS and CDR2 FQNEAQ. CDR3 loop: CASSLGSGQETQYF. The CDR3 DNA reads TGTGCCAGCAGCTTAGGTAGCGGGCAAGAGACCCAGTACTTC. Full variable domain (outside the CDR3, taken from reference TRBV7-8 and TRBJ2-5): GAGVSQSPRYKVAKRGQDVALRCDPISGHVSLFWYQQALGQGPEFLTYFQNEAQLDKSGLPSDRFFAERPEGSVSTLKIQRTQQEDSAVYLCASSLGSGQETQYFGPGTRLLVL.

This chain uses TRBV24-1 with TRBJ1-2; tentatively, D is TRBD1 (5 bases). Germline V lookup: CDR1 KGHDR, CDR2 SFDVKD. V gave up 4 bases and J gave up 5 bases, with 13 bases separating them. This CDR3 is 14 amino acids long. CDR3 coding DNA: TGTGCCACCAGTGACCCTCGGGGGAGTTATGGCTACACCTTC. Translated, it gives CATSDPRGSYGYTF.

CDR3 sequence: CASSSQGAPTDTQYF. The CDR3 DNA follows: TGTGCCAGCAGCTCACAGGGGGCGCCCACAGATACGCAGTATTTT. The chain combines TRBV7-2 with TRBJ2-3, with TRBD1 identical over 9 bases. Germline V gives CDR1 SGHTA, CDR2 FQGNSA. CDR3 length: 15 amino acids. With V trimmed by 4 bases and J by 2 bases, 4 bases remained unmatched. The full variable domain, rest sourced from reference TRBV7-2 and TRBJ2-3, is GAGVSQSPSNKVTEKGKDVELRCDPISGHTALYWYRQSLGQGLEFLIYFQGNSAPDKSGLPSDRFSAERTGGSVSTLTIQRTQQEDSAVYLCASSSQGAPTDTQYFGPGTRLTVL.

This clone was found once. This chain connects TRBV11-2 to TRBJ2-7; possibly TRBD2 for D (6 bases). CDR3 length: 15 amino acids. The germline CDR1 and CDR2 sequences are SGHAT and FQNNGV. V was shortened by 6 bases and J by 0 bases, with 15 bases between the two germline ends. CDR3 amino acids: CASSLWGVPSYEQYF. The CDR3 bases are TGTGCCAGCAGTCTGTGGGGGGTCCCCTCCTACGAGCAGTACTTC.

The chain links TRBV28 to TRBJ2-7; tentative D call: TRBD2 (5 bases). Germline assignment: CDR1 MDHEN and CDR2 SYDVKM. The CDR3 is made up of 13 amino acids. V gave up 1 base and J gave up 6 bases, with 10 bases separating them. CDR3 DNA sequence: TGTGCCAGCAGTTTATATCCCGGAGGCGAGCAGTACTTC. The encoded protein is CASSLYPGGEQYF.

This clone showed up just once. The chain uses TRBV10-3 and TRBJ2-5, with D perhaps matching TRBD2 (5 bases). Trimming shortened V by 7 bases and J by 0 bases, and 6 bases separated the two germline ends. Germline CDR1 is ENHRY and CDR2 is SYGVKD. CDR3 length equals 12 residues. The CDR3 loop is CAITGDQETQYF. CDR3 nucleotides: TGTGCCATCACCGGGGACCAAGAGACCCAGTACTTC.

The V gene is TRBV6-4, the J gene TRBJ2-1; D is undetermined. Germline CDR1 is MRHNA and CDR2 is SNTAGT. With 3 bases removed from V and 2 bases from J, the gap between germline ends came to 11 bases. This CDR3 spans 15 amino acids. The DNA for the CDR3 is TGTGCCAGCAGTGAGTATCCTCAGGCCTACAATGAGCAGTTCTTC. Translation: CASSEYPQAYNEQFF.

The chain has TRBV5-6 and TRBJ2-3, with D unclear. The germline V gene encodes CDR1 SGHDT and CDR2 YYEEEE. The CDR3 contains 12 residues. With 1 base removed from V and 13 bases from J, the gap between germline ends came to 13 bases. The CDR3 region is CASSLSPQMEYF. CDR3 sequence (DNA): TGTGCCAGCAGCTTGTCCCCCCAGATGGAGTATTTT.

A few counts support this clone. This sequence joins TRBV6-5 and TRBJ1-2, with TRBD1 as a possible D gene (5 bases). CDR1 MNHEY and CDR2 SVGAGI come from the germline V gene. Deletions cut 8 bases from V and 5 bases from J, with 21 bases between. The CDR3 extends over 15 amino acids. In DNA, the CDR3 is TGTGCCAGCTTGCCCGGGGGAGGAGGCCAATATGGCTACACCTTC. Amino acids: CASLPGGGGQYGYTF.

This chain joins TRBV3-1 (or the pseudogene TRBV3-2) and TRBJ2-1; 8 positions match TRBD2. This CDR3 region has 16 residues. Germline lookup yields CDR1 LGHDT and CDR2 YNNKEL (reference sequence). V shed 9 bases and J 8 bases; nucleotides not matched to a gene: 18. CDR3 loop: CASCPLAGGIGDEQFF. CDR3 bases: TGTGCCAGTTGCCCCCTGGCGGGAGGAATCGGGGATGAGCAGTTCTTC.

The V gene is TRBV24-1, the J gene TRBJ2-5; no definite D call. Trimming left V 10 bases short and J 13 bases short, with 12 bases between. This CDR3 has 9 amino acids. The V gene's germline CDR1 is KGHDR and CDR2 SFDVKD. The chain's CDR3 is CATGVGGYF. The CDR3 bases are TGTGCCACGGGCGTAGGTGGGTACTTC.

The genes are TRBV7-2 and TRBJ1-2; D is ambiguous. The CDR3 loop spans 14 amino acids. Trimming shortened V by 2 bases and J by 4 bases, and 11 bases separated the two germline ends. Per the germline V gene, CDR1 is SGHTA and CDR2 is FQGNSA. CDR3 DNA: TGTGCCAGCAGCTTATGGTTGGAGACCTATGGCTACACCTTC. This codes for CASSLWLETYGYTF.

The rearrangement uses TRBV7-9 and TRBJ1-1, with D unclear. Germline lookup yields CDR1 SEHNR and CDR2 FQNEAQ (reference sequence). Between the trimmed V and J ends, which lost 8 bases and 4 bases, there was a span of 8 bases. The CDR3 length is 11 residues. The CDR3 protein is CASAGITEAFF. CDR3 coding DNA: TGTGCCAGCGCGGGGATCACTGAAGCTTTCTTT. Supplemented by reference TRBV7-9 and TRBJ1-1, the full variable domain reads DTGVSQNPRHKITKRGQNVTFRCDPISEHNRLYWYRQTLGQGPEFLTYFQNEAQLEKSRLLSDRFSAERPKGSFSTLEIQRTEQGDSAMYLCASAGITEAFFGQGTRLTVV.

The rearrangement links TRBV7-8 to TRBJ2-1, with D perhaps matching TRBD2 (6 bases). CDR1 and CDR2 from the germline V gene are SGHVS and FQNEAQ. The CDR3 runs to 15 residues. Trimming removed 5 bases at V and 5 bases at J, with 16 bases between. The CDR3 coding sequence is TGTGCCAGCAGCCATAGACTAGGGATGGACAATGAGCAGTTCTTC. It translates to CASSHRLGMDNEQFF.

There are a few counts of this clone. The rearrangement joins TRBV7-9 to TRBJ1-3; no firm D call. Germline V lookup: CDR1 SEHNR, CDR2 FQNEAQ (reference sequence). V was cut by 3 bases and J by 0 bases, with 12 bases left in between. CDR3 length: 16 amino acids. CDR3 coding DNA: TGTGCCAGCAGCTTTGGTAGGCAGGACTCTGGAAACACCATATATTTT. This translates into CASSFGRQDSGNTIYF. Variable domain in full (rest from reference TRBV7-9 and TRBJ1-3): DTGVSQNPRHKITKRGQNVTFRCDPISEHNRLYWYRQTLGQGPEFLTYFQNEAQLEKSRLLSDRFSAERPKGSFSTLEIQRTEQGDSAMYLCASSFGRQDSGNTIYFGEGSWLTVV.